Here is one T cell receptor beta chain with its context. What it binds is not known. There are 16 residues in the CDR3. The germline gives CDR1 SNHLY, CDR2 FYNNEI. Synthesis of TCR beta cDNA relied on 5'RACE template switching carrying UMIs. TCRdb reprocessed the 5' RACE reads, with one entry per CDR3 protein and no DNA. This sample's clone table lists some 600,000 distinct CDR3 sequences. This sample is drawn from a study of T cells expressing NK-cell markers. Background on the study: Most of the eight sequenced donors tested HCMV-seropositive; one tested seronegative. Study-level findings and limits: Roughly six donors showed dominant NKG2C+ clonotypes comprising about 1.0-8% of their CD8+ T cells.

This receptor was taken from a man aged 18 to 29 in good health. V gene TRBV2 combines with J gene TRBJ2-7; TCRdb indicates TRBD2, and absent DNA this call remains unverified. The sequenced material came from blood T cells: a sorted CD56 or NKG2C T cell subset, CD4+ or CD8+ T cells, or bulk PBMC T cells (not recorded which). This chain's CDR3 is CASSIEIAGVRYEQYF.